Listed here are 3 T cell receptor beta chains from one sample, sequenced in a study of early T cells in non-severe SARS-CoV-2 infection. One entry per CDR3 protein results from TCRdb running MiXCR on the 5' RACE reads. The data contain around 80,000 distinct CDR3 sequences, approximately 11% of them singletons. The source material was whole blood, sampled at baseline. All receptors derive from an adult who was a healthcare worker with PCR-confirmed SARS-CoV-2 infection or an uninfected control (not recorded which).

This clonotype has ten or more counts. CDR3 in amino acids: CSVSGQSYEQYF. The CDR3 coding sequence is TGCAGCGTGAGCGGACAGAGCTACGAGCAGTACTTC. The rearrangement joins TRBV29-1 to TRBJ2-7; TRBD1 might be the D (6 bases). V shed 6 bases and J shed 3 bases, with 12 bases lying between them. The CDR3 is made up of 12 amino acids. CDR1 is SQVTM, CDR2 ANQGSEA, per germline.

This clonotype was observed many times. The V gene is TRBV28, the J gene TRBJ2-3; 9 bases agree with TRBD2. The CDR3 spans 16 residues. J lost 5 bases, V lost 6 bases, and 12 bases had no gene match. Germline CDR1 and CDR2: MDHEN and SYDVKM. CDR3 in amino acids: CASSPPGLRGGDTQYF. The CDR3 DNA reads TGTGCCAGCAGCCCCCCGGGTTTGCGGGGGGGAGATACGCAGTATTTT.

This clonotype was counted a few times. This chain uses TRBV5-1 with TRBJ2-3, with unresolved D. The V gene's germline CDR1 is SGHRS and CDR2 YFSETQ. V dropped 1 base and J dropped 4 bases, with 4 bases sitting between them. The CDR3 is 12 residues long. The DNA of the CDR3 is TGCGCCAGCAGCTTGCGGGCAGATACGCAGTATTTT. This translates into CASSLRADTQYF.